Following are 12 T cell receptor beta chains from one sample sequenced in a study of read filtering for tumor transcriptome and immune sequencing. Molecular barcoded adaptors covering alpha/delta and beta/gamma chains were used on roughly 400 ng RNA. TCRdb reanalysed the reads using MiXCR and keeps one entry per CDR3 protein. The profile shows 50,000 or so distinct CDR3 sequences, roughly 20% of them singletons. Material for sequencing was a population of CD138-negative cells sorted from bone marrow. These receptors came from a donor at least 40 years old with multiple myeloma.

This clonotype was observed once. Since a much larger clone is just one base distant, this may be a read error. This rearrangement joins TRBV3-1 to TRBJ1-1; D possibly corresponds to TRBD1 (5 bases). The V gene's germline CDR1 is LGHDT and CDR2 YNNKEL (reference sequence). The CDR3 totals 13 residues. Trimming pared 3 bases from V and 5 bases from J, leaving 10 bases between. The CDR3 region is CASSQQGKTEAFF. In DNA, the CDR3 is TGTGCCAGCAGCCAGCAGGGTAAAACTGAAGCTTTCTTT.

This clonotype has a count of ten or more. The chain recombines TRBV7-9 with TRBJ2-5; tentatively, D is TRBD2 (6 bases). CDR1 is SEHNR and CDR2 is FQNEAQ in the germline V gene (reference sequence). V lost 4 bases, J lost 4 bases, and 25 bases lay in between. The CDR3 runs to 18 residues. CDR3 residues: CASSSHLGRMNGAETQYF. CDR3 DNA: TGTGCCAGCAGCTCACATCTTGGGAGGATGAATGGGGCAGAGACCCAGTACTTC.

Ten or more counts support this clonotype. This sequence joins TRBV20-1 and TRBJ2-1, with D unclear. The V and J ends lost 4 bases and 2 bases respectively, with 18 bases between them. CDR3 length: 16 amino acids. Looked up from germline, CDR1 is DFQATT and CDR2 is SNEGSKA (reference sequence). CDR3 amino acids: CSAKSTPFRAYNEQFF. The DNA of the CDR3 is TGCAGTGCTAAGTCGACTCCCTTTCGGGCCTACAATGAGCAGTTCTTC.

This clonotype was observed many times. The CDR3 region has the DNA TGTGCCAGCAGTCCGACGGGACTAGAAGAATACAATGAGCAGTTCTTC. Encoded protein: CASSPTGLEEYNEQFF. The chain uses TRBV12-3 or TRBV12-4 and TRBJ2-1; 8 bases line up with TRBD2. The CDR3 has 16 residues. After removal of 5 bases from V and 4 bases from J, the junction contained 10 bases not matched to a gene.

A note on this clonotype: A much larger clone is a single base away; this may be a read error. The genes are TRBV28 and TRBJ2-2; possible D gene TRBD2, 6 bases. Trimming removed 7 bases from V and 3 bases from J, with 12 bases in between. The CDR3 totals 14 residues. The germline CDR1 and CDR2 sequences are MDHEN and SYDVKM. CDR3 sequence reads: CASTRTGDTGELFF. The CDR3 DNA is TGTGCCAGCACTAGGACGGGAGACACCGGGGAGCTGTTTTTT. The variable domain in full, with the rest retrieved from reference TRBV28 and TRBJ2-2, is DVKVTQSSRYLVKRTGEKVFLECVQDMDHENMFWYRQDPGLGLRLIYFSYDVKMKEKGDIPEGYSVSREKKERFSLILESASTNQTSMYLCASTRTGDTGELFFGEGSRLTVL.

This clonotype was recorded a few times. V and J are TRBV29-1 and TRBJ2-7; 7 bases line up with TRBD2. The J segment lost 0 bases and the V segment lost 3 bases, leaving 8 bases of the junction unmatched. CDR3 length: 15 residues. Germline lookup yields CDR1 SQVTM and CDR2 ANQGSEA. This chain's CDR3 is CSVELGGSGSYEQYF. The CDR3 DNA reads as TGCAGCGTTGAGTTGGGCGGGAGTGGCTCCTACGAGCAGTACTTC.

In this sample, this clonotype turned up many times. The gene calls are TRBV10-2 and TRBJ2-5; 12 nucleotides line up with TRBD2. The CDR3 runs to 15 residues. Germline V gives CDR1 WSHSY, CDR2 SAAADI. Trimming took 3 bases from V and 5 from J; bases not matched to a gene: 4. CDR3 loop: CASSDPSGREETQYF. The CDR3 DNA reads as TGCGCCAGCAGTGATCCTAGCGGGAGGGAGGAGACCCAGTACTTC.

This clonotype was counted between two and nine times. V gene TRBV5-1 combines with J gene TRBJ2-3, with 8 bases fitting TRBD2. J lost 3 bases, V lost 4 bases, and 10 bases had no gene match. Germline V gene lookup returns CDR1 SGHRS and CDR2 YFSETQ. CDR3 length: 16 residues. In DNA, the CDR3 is TGCGCCAGCAGCCCCTTAGCGGGATCTGTAACAGATACGCAGTATTTT. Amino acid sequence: CASSPLAGSVTDTQYF.

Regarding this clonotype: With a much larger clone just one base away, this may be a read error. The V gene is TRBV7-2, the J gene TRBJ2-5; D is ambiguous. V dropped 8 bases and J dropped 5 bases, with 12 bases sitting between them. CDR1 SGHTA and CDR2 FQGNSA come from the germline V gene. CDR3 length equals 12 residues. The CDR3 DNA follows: TGTGCCAGCGGCCCTAATCGGGAGACCCAGTACTTC. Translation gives CASGPNRETQYF.

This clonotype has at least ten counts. The CDR3: CASSMDRVIQPQHF. The CDR3 coding sequence is TGTGCCAGCAGTATGGACAGGGTGATTCAGCCCCAGCATTTT. V gene TRBV6-5 combines with J gene TRBJ1-5, with TRBD1 matching over 8 bases. The CDR3 is 14 amino acids. V lost 5 bases to trimming and J lost 6 bases; unmatched junction nucleotides: 6. CDR1 is MNHEY, CDR2 SVGAGI, per germline.

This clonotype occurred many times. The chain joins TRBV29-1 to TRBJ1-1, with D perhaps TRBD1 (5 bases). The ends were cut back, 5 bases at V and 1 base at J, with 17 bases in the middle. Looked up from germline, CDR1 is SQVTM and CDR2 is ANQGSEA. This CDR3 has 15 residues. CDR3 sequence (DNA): TGCAGCGTTAGTCCCGGGACCTTCCCGAACACTGAAGCTTTCTTT. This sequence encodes CSVSPGTFPNTEAFF.

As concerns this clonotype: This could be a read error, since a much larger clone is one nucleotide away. As DNA, the CDR3 is TGTGCCACCCTAGCCGGGACAGGGAACACTGAAGCTTTCTTT. Translation: CATLAGTGNTEAFF. The chain combines TRBV24-1 with TRBJ1-1; TRBD1 matches at 8 bases. V lost 9 bases and J lost 1; bases outside the gene matches: 6. The CDR3 loop spans 14 amino acids. Germline values: CDR1 KGHDR, CDR2 SFDVKD.